A selection of T cell receptor beta chains follows, all from one sample in a study of beta chain features in type 1 diabetes. Here immunoSEQ multiplex PCR was the method, and the copy in TCRdb shows in-frame clones only, minus some. The data show about 340,000 clones, over 7% seen once. Sequencing was performed on central memory CD4+ T cells from blood. The receptors derive from a man younger than 40 with type 1 diabetes. Both conserved end residues are part of each CDR3. The D gene is left open where the match is weak. Clone size is stated in some rows and not others, as once, few, many or a class when expanded.

V: TRBV2
J: TRBJ2-2
length: 14
size: few
D: TRBD1
DNA: TGTGCCAGCAGGGGGACAGCTAACACCGGGGAGCTGTTTTTT
CDR3: CASRGTANTGELFF

V: TRBV7-2
J: TRBJ2-7
length: 13
size: NA
D: NA
DNA: TGTGCCAGCAGCTTAGTATCAGGGGACGAGCAGTACTTC
CDR3: CASSLVSGDEQYF

V: TRBV27
J: TRBJ1-2
length: 15
size: NA
D: TRBD1
DNA: TGTGCCAGTCGCCCCCGAGACAGGGCGGTTTATGGCTACACCTTC
CDR3: CASRPRDRAVYGYTF

V: TRBV15
J: TRBJ2-5
length: 14
size: few
D: TRBD1
DNA: TGTGCCACCAGCAGGGACAGGGGGCAAGAGACCCAGTACTTC
CDR3: CATSRDRGQETQYF

V: TRBV5-4
J: TRBJ1-4
length: 14
size: many
D: TRBD1
DNA: TGTGCCAGCAGCCTCGGGACAGGAGATGAAAAACTGTTTTTT
CDR3: CASSLGTGDEKLFF

V: TRBV11-2
J: TRBJ2-1
length: 14
size: many
D: NA
DNA: TGTGCCAGCAGCCTGTCTAGCTCCTACAATGAGCAGTTCTTC
CDR3: CASSLSSSYNEQFF

V: TRBV5-1
J: TRBJ2-7
length: 14
size: few
D: TRBD1
DNA: TGCGCCAGCAGCCTGACAGGGTCCCCCTACGAGCAGTACTTC
CDR3: CASSLTGSPYEQYF

V: TRBV5-1
J: TRBJ2-3
length: 15
size: NA
D: TRBD2
DNA: TGCGCCAGCAGCTTGGATCGGGGGGACGTAGATACGCAGTATTTT
CDR3: CASSLDRGDVDTQYF

V: TRBV30
J: TRBJ2-5
length: 13
size: few
D: NA
DNA: TGTGCCTGGAGTGTTCAAGCGGTAAAGACCCAGTACTTC
CDR3: CAWSVQAVKTQYF

V: TRBV20-1
J: TRBJ2-5
length: 11
size: few
D: NA
DNA: TGCGGGGTGCTATCACAAGAGACCCAGTACTTC
CDR3: CGVLSQETQYF

V: TRBV6-5
J: TRBJ2-1
length: 11
size: once
D: NA
DNA: TGTGCCAGCAGTGCCGGGGACTTGCAGTTCTTC
CDR3: CASSAGDLQFF

V: TRBV29-1
J: TRBJ2-5
length: 16
size: NA
D: TRBD1
DNA: TGCAGCGTTGCGCAGGGGGCTTTCGTTGCGCAAGAGACCCAGTACTTC
CDR3: CSVAQGAFVAQETQYF

V: TRBV2
J: TRBJ1-5
length: 14
size: few
D: TRBD1
DNA: TGTGCCAGCAGTGAGAGACAGGGCCATCAGCCCCAGCATTTT
CDR3: CASSERQGHQPQHF

V: TRBV5-1
J: TRBJ1-1
length: 15
size: NA
D: NA
DNA: TGCGCCAGCAGCTCGGACAGATCCATGAACACTGAAGCTTTCTTT
CDR3: CASSSDRSMNTEAFF

V: TRBV7-8
J: TRBJ1-2
length: 13
size: NA
D: NA
DNA: TGTGCCAGCAGCTACAAGGGTAGCTATGGCTACACCTTC
CDR3: CASSYKGSYGYTF

V: TRBV7-9
J: TRBJ1-5
length: 12
size: many
D: NA
DNA: TGTGCCAGCAGCGAACCCTCGGGGCCCCAGCATTTT
CDR3: CASSEPSGPQHF

V: TRBV10-2
J: TRBJ1-5
length: 13
size: few
D: NA
DNA: TGCGCCAGCAGGAACAGGGCAGGTCAGCCCCAGCATTTT
CDR3: CASRNRAGQPQHF

V: TRBV25-1
J: TRBJ2-7
length: 14
size: NA
D: TRBD2
DNA: TGTGCCAGCAGTGATACTGCGGGGGGATACGAGCAGTACTTC
CDR3: CASSDTAGGYEQYF

V: TRBV7-8
J: TRBJ2-7
length: 14
size: NA
D: TRBD1
DNA: TGTGCCAGCAGCCCACGGGGACAGGTGGGCGAGCAGTACTTC
CDR3: CASSPRGQVGEQYF

V: TRBV7-2
J: TRBJ1-2
length: 14
size: NA
D: NA
DNA: TGTGCCAGCAGCCCCGAGGGGTCGGGCTATGGCTACACCTTC
CDR3: CASSPEGSGYGYTF

V: TRBV11-3
J: TRBJ2-1
length: 15
size: NA
D: NA
DNA: TGTGCCAGCAGCTTATCCCCGGGGGCAGGGAATGAGCAGTTCTTC
CDR3: CASSLSPGAGNEQFF

V: TRBV21-1
J: TRBJ2-7
length: 14
size: few
D: NA
DNA: TGTGCCAGCAGCAAGGACAGGAGAAACTACGAGCAGTACTTC
CDR3: CASSKDRRNYEQYF

V: TRBV7-9
J: TRBJ1-3
length: 14
size: NA
D: NA
DNA: TGTGCCAGCAGCTTAGACAGCTCTGGAAACACCATATATTTT
CDR3: CASSLDSSGNTIYF

V: TRBV5-5
J: TRBJ1-4
length: 15
size: few
D: TRBD1
DNA: TGTGCCAGCAGCTTTTCCGGACAGGGTAATGAAAAACTGTTTTTT
CDR3: CASSFSGQGNEKLFF

V: TRBV7-2
J: TRBJ2-1
length: 14
size: NA
D: NA
DNA: TGTGCCAGTCAGACCCGGTTGTTTCACAATGAGCAGTTCTTC
CDR3: CASQTRLFHNEQFF

V: TRBV9
J: TRBJ1-2
length: 14
size: NA
D: NA
DNA: TGTGCCAGCAGTTCGGGGGCGACCGTATATGGCTACACCTTC
CDR3: CASSSGATVYGYTF

V: TRBV2
J: TRBJ2-7
length: 13
size: few
D: NA
DNA: TGTGCCAGCAGGGGGGACCTCTCCTACGAGCAGTACTTC
CDR3: CASRGDLSYEQYF

V: TRBV18
J: TRBJ2-5
length: 15
size: few
D: TRBD2
DNA: TGTGCCAGCTCACTAGGGACTAGCGGGGAAGAGACCCAGTACTTC
CDR3: CASSLGTSGEETQYF

V: TRBV29-1
J: TRBJ2-2
length: 15
size: many
D: TRBD2
DNA: TGCAGCGCTGGACTAGCGGGGGCCCAGACCGGGGAGCTGTTTTTT
CDR3: CSAGLAGAQTGELFF

V: TRBV6-6
J: TRBJ2-7
length: 15
size: NA
D: NA
DNA: TGTGCCAGCAGTTACGGGACACCTACTACCTACGAGCAGTACTTC
CDR3: CASSYGTPTTYEQYF

V: TRBV30
J: TRBJ2-7
length: 15
size: NA
D: TRBD1
DNA: TGTGCCTGGAGTGAGGGTGCAGGGGGACCCTACGAGCAGTACTTC
CDR3: CAWSEGAGGPYEQYF

V: TRBV11-2
J: TRBJ2-1
length: 17
size: NA
D: TRBD2
DNA: TGTGCCAGCAGCTTAGATATTGGCGGGGGATCCTACAATGAGCAGTTCTTC
CDR3: CASSLDIGGGSYNEQFF

V: TRBV4-3
J: TRBJ1-1
length: 15
size: NA
D: NA
DNA: TGCGCCAGCAGCCAAGGATACCGGGAGGCCACTGAAGCTTTCTTT
CDR3: CASSQGYREATEAFF

V: TRBV19
J: TRBJ2-1
length: 14
size: few
D: NA
DNA: TGTGCCAGTAGTCTCTCGGGGGTCCGGAATGAGCAGTTCTTC
CDR3: CASSLSGVRNEQFF

V: TRBV29-1
J: TRBJ1-3
length: 13
size: NA
D: NA
DNA: TGCAGCGTTGAGCAGGGAACAGGAAACACCATATATTTT
CDR3: CSVEQGTGNTIYF

V: TRBV7-9
J: TRBJ1-6
length: 15
size: many
D: TRBD1
DNA: TGTGCCAGCAGCTCGAAGGGACAGGGGCTTTCACCCCTCCACTTT
CDR3: CASSSKGQGLSPLHF

V: TRBV4-3
J: TRBJ2-1
length: 14
size: few
D: NA
DNA: TGCGCCAGCAGCCAAGATGCAACTAGCTCGGAGCAGTTCTTC
CDR3: CASSQDATSSEQFF

V: TRBV9
J: TRBJ2-6
length: 14
size: few
D: NA
DNA: TGTGCCAGCAGCGTAGGGCCCCGATTTAGTGTCCTGACTTTC
CDR3: CASSVGPRFSVLTF

V: TRBV7-2
J: TRBJ1-6
length: 14
size: NA
D: NA
DNA: TGTGCCAGCAGCTCTATTCAAACTAGTTCACCCCTCCACTTT
CDR3: CASSSIQTSSPLHF

V: TRBV30
J: TRBJ1-5
length: 14
size: NA
D: NA
DNA: TGTGCCTGGAGTGTATTCGCAGTCAATCAGCCCCAGCATTTT
CDR3: CAWSVFAVNQPQHF

V: TRBV28
J: TRBJ1-6
length: 15
size: many
D: NA
DNA: TGTGCCAGCAGTTTATCTCGACAGTATAATTCACCCCTCCACTTT
CDR3: CASSLSRQYNSPLHF

V: TRBV6-1
J: TRBJ1-6
length: 13
size: few
D: NA
DNA: TGTGCCAGCAGCCGTGAACCGGGTTCACCCCTCCACTTT
CDR3: CASSREPGSPLHF

V: TRBV5-4
J: TRBJ2-3
length: 14
size: NA
D: NA
DNA: TGTGCCAGCAGCGGGGGGCTGAGCACAGATACGCAGTATTTT
CDR3: CASSGGLSTDTQYF

V: TRBV5-1
J: TRBJ2-3
length: 13
size: few
D: NA
DNA: TGCGCCAGCAGCTTGGCAACGCGAGATACGCAGTATTTT
CDR3: CASSLATRDTQYF

V: TRBV4-1
J: TRBJ2-5
length: 17
size: few
D: TRBD2
DNA: TGCGCCAGCAGCCAAGAACTCCGGGGGGGCGGTGAAGAGACCCAGTACTTC
CDR3: CASSQELRGGGEETQYF

V: TRBV5-1
J: TRBJ1-2
length: 12
size: NA
D: NA
DNA: TGCGCCAGCAGCTCCGGACAGTACGGCTACACCTTC
CDR3: CASSSGQYGYTF